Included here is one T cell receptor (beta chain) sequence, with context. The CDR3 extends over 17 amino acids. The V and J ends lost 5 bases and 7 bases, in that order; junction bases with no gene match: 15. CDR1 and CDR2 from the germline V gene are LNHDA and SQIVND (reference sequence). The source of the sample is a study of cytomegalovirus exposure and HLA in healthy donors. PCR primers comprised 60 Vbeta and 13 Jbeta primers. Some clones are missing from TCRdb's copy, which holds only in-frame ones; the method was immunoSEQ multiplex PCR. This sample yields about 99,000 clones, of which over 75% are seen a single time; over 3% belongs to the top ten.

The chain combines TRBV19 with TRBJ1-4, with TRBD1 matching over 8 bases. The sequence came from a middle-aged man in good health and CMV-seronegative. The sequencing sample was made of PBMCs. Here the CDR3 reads CASSPLARQGRIEKLFF. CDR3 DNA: TGTGCCAGTAGTCCACTAGCAAGACAGGGGCGGATTGAAAAACTGTTTTTT.